This T cell receptor (beta chain) was sequenced for a study of technical replicates of blood from a few donors. Repertoires were generated with immunoSEQ multiplex PCR, while TCRdb's copy carries only in-frame clones and drops some. The sample includes roughly 13,000 clones, over 90% seen only once; the top ten take 7% to 8%. CDR1 and CDR2 from the germline V gene are SGHRS and YFSETQ. V was pared by 0 bases and J by 3 bases, with 7 bases of the junction left unmatched. The CDR3 length is 16 residues. The clonotype comes from a human donor in good health. This sequence joins TRBV5-1 and TRBJ2-7, with 9 bases identical to TRBD2. The sample consisted of PBMCs. The CDR3 spells CASSLASGLASYEQYF. The CDR3 coding sequence is TGCGCCAGCAGCTTGGCCTCGGGACTAGCCAGCTACGAGCAGTACTTC. Combining the CDR3 with reference TRBV5-1 and TRBJ2-7 gives the whole variable domain KAGVTQTPRYLIKTRGQQVTLSCSPISGHRSVSWYQQTPGQGLQFLFEYFSETQRNKGNFPGRFSGRQFSNSRSEMNVSTLELGDSALYLCASSLASGLASYEQYFGPGTRLTVT.